The T cell receptor (beta chain) described here comes from a study of blood T cell repertoires in COVID-19. Study overall: Whether acute or convalescent, the COVID-19 samples came from the United States, Italy and Spain. PBMCs, B-cell-depleted T cells, or T cells provided the cDNA or gDNA that made up the material.

Authors' processing steps: Amplifying reference gene primers gave estimates of nucleated cell counts. Assay used: immunoSEQ multiplex PCR; TCRdb lists only in-frame clones, some missing. The DNA gave D and trimming, while V, J and clone size come from that table. The sample records over 60,000 clones, just over 85% being singletons. Germline loops: CDR1 MDHEN, CDR2 SYDVKM. V was shortened by 5 bases and J by 4 bases, with 17 bases between the two germline ends. The length of the CDR3 is 15 residues. This chain uses TRBV28 with TRBJ1-2; tentatively, D is TRBD1 (5 bases). Source material: peripheral blood. This clonotype was obtained from a man in his sixties or seventies with active or convalescent COVID-19. The CDR3 region is CASSPATADFYGYTF. The CDR3 DNA is TGTGCCAGCAGTCCTGCGACAGCTGACTTCTATGGCTACACCTTC.